Below, one T cell receptor (beta chain) is given with its context. Authors' methods: From reference gene primer amplification, estimates of nucleated cell counts were derived. Profiling relied on immunoSEQ multiplex PCR, and the TCRdb table lists in-frame clones only, not all of them. V and J calls and clone size are those listed in that table; D and trimming were worked out from the DNA. The sample includes about 44,000 clones, approximately 77% seen only once; the top ten take roughly 4.6%. The data were taken from a study of blood T cell repertoires in COVID-19. Study-wide context: From the United States, Italy and Spain came samples of acute and convalescent COVID-19.

V was clipped by 1 base and J by 7 bases, with 14 bases between them. This CDR3 is built from 14 residues. Germline V gene data show CDR1 as SGHRS and CDR2 as YFSETQ. Input material: peripheral blood. The receptor comes from a woman between 70 and 85 years old with acute or convalescent COVID-19. The rearrangement joins TRBV5-1 to TRBJ2-5; no definite D call. The CDR3 nucleotides are TGCGCCAGCAGCTTGACTTCGGTAATCGGGACCCAGTACTTC. This gives the protein CASSLTSVIGTQYF.